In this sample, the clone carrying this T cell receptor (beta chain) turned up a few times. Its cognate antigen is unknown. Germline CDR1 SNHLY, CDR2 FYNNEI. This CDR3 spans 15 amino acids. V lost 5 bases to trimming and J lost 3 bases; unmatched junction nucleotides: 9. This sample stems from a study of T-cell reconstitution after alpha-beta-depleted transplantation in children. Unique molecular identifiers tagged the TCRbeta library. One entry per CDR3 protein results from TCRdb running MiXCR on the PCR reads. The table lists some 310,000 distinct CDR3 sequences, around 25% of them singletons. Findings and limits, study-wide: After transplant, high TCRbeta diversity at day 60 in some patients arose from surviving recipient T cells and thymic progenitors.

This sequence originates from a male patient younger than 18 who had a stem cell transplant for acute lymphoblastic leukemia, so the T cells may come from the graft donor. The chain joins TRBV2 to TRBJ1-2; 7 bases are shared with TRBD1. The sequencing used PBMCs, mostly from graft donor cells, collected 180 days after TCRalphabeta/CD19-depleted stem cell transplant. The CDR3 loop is CASSPRQGGYYGYTF. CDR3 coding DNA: TGTGCCAGCAGTCCCCGACAGGGAGGGTACTATGGCTACACCTTC.